Presented here are 29 T cell receptor beta chains from one specimen sequenced in a study of blood T cell repertoires in COVID-19. Assay used: immunoSEQ multiplex PCR; TCRdb lists only in-frame clones, some missing. Here the sample spans about 400,000 clones, more than 70% being singletons. Source material: peripheral blood. The receptors stem from a man between 35 and 55 years old with acute or convalescent COVID-19.

The table lists this clone with a few counts. The chain carries TRBV27 and TRBJ2-2; 11 nucleotides match TRBD2. The trim removed 4 bases at V and 4 bases at J, leaving 11 bases unmatched. The CDR3 is made up of 18 amino acids. The germline V gene has CDR1 MNHEY and CDR2 SMNVEV (reference sequence). In DNA form, the CDR3 reads TGTGCCAGCAGTTCCATATCGGGACTAGCGGCCCTCACCGGGGAGCTGTTTTTT. Translating gives CASSSISGLAALTGELFF.

The V call is TRBV28, the J call TRBJ1-5; D call uncertain. The germline V gene encodes CDR1 MDHEN and CDR2 SYDVKM. CDR3 length equals 12 residues. Trimming shortened V by 8 bases and J by 5 bases, and 10 bases separated the two germline ends. In DNA, the CDR3 is TGTGCCAGCGGGCAGATTGATCAGCCCCAGCATTTT. It specifies CASGQIDQPQHF.

The chain combines TRBV24-1 with TRBJ2-1; 7 bases are shared with TRBD1. J lost 7 bases, V lost 2 bases, and 7 bases had no gene match. Germline assignment: CDR1 KGHDR and CDR2 SFDVKD. The length of the CDR3 is 15 residues. The CDR3 protein is CATSDSMTGKNEQFF. The CDR3 DNA reads TGTGCCACCAGTGATTCGATGACAGGGAAGAATGAGCAGTTCTTC.

CDR3 in amino acids: CASSPRDREYEQYF. In nucleotides, the CDR3 is TGTGCCAGCAGCCCCCGGGACAGGGAGTACGAGCAGTACTTC. V gene TRBV13 combines with J gene TRBJ2-7; 9 nucleotides align to TRBD1. CDR1 is PRHDT and CDR2 is FYEKMQ in the germline V gene (reference sequence). V gave up 5 bases and J gave up 4 bases; unmatched junction bases: 6. The CDR3 length is 14 residues. Full variable domain (remainder filled in from reference TRBV13 and TRBJ2-7): AAGVIQSPRHLIKEKRETATLKCYPIPRHDTVYWYQQGPGQDPQFLISFYEKMQSDKGSIPDRFSAQQFSDYHSELNMSSLELGDSALYFCASSPRDREYEQYFGPGTRLTVT.

The V call is TRBV7-9, the J call TRBJ1-2; TRBD1 matches 7 bases. Germline V gene sequence: CDR1 SEHNR, CDR2 FQNEAQ (reference sequence). The CDR3 is made up of 14 amino acids. After removal of 3 bases from V and 5 bases from J, the junction contained 6 bases not matched to a gene. The CDR3, as DNA: TGTGCCAGCAGCTTCCGAGACAGGGAGTATGGCTACACCTTC. It encodes CASSFRDREYGYTF.

This chain links TRBV5-6 with TRBJ2-1, with TRBD2 identical over 7 bases. Trimming removed 4 bases from V and 9 bases from J; junction bases left unmatched: 4. This CDR3 has 12 amino acids. CDR1 is SGHDT, CDR2 YYEEEE, per germline. CDR3 sequence: CASSPPGGEQFF. The CDR3 region has the DNA TGTGCCAGCAGCCCGCCGGGGGGTGAGCAGTTCTTC.

V is TRBV4-1 and J is TRBJ1-2, with D possibly matching TRBD1 (5 bases). Trimming removed 4 bases at V and 3 bases at J, with 15 bases between. Germline CDR1 is MGHRA and CDR2 is YSYEKL. The CDR3 totals 15 residues. The CDR3 nucleotides are TGCGCCAGCAGCCGTGCCTCAGGGCCTGACTATGGCTACACCTTC. Its protein is CASSRASGPDYGYTF.

V is TRBV29-1 and J is TRBJ2-2; D ambiguous. CDR1 is SQVTM and CDR2 is ANQGSEA in the germline V gene. The CDR3 is made up of 12 amino acids. Trimming took off 4 bases at V and 1 base at J, with 4 bases between the two ends. In DNA form, the CDR3 reads TGCAGCGTTGGTAGGAACACCGGGGAGCTGTTTTTT. It is translated as CSVGRNTGELFF.

This chain connects TRBV7-2 to TRBJ1-2; 8 bases line up with TRBD1. J was trimmed by 4 bases and V by 2 bases; bases with no gene match: 9. This CDR3 spans 16 amino acids. Germline lookup yields CDR1 SGHTA and CDR2 FQGNSA. The CDR3 loop reads CASSLSDRGTGYGYTF. DNA of the CDR3: TGTGCCAGCAGCTTATCAGACAGGGGTACGGGCTATGGCTACACCTTC.

The V and J genes are TRBV19 and TRBJ1-1, with D uncertain. There are 14 residues in the CDR3. CDR1 is LNHDA and CDR2 is SQIVND in the germline V gene (reference sequence). Trimming took 0 bases from V and 4 from J, leaving 9 bases between them. CDR3 bases: TGTGCCAGTAGTATAGAGAGGGTTAGCACTGAAGCTTTCTTT. Translation gives CASSIERVSTEAFF.

The CDR3 loop reads CASSLGASNYGYTF. CDR3 nucleotide sequence: TGTGCCAGCAGCTTAGGCGCGAGTAACTATGGCTACACCTTC. The gene calls are TRBV7-2 and TRBJ1-2; no clear D gene. This CDR3 spans 14 amino acids. Germline V gene data show CDR1 as SGHTA and CDR2 as FQGNSA. V lost 1 base and J 1 base, leaving 7 bases between the germline ends.

This clone was recorded only once. The chain employs TRBV18 and TRBJ2-5, with 7 bases that match TRBD1. The CDR3 has 13 amino acids. Germline CDR1 KGHSH, CDR2 LQKENI. With V trimmed by 4 bases and J by 2 bases, 1 base remained unmatched. Here the CDR3 DNA reads TGTGCCAGCTCACGGGACAGACAAGAGACCCAGTACTTC. Translated: CASSRDRQETQYF.

This clone has more than one count but fewer than ten. The rearrangement joins TRBV6-5 to TRBJ1-5, with TRBD1 matching over 8 bases. The germline V gene encodes CDR1 MNHEY and CDR2 SVGAGI. CDR3 length: 14 residues. Germline trimming cut 10 bases from V and 6 bases from J; bases unmatched to any gene: 11. CDR3 nucleotides: TGTGCCAACGGAGGACAGGGCGTGGGTCAGCCCCAGCATTTT. This gives the protein CANGGQGVGQPQHF.

V is TRBV15 and J is TRBJ1-1; no clear D. V gave up 6 bases and J gave up 1 base, with 9 bases separating them. Germline CDR1 LNHNV, CDR2 YYDKDF (reference sequence). The CDR3 is 13 residues long. The CDR3 DNA sequence: TGTGCCACCAGTAGTTTCCCGAACACTGAAGCTTTCTTT. Translation gives CATSSFPNTEAFF.

The V gene is TRBV6-4, the J gene TRBJ2-1; 8 bases are shared with TRBD2. The CDR3 spans 15 residues. In germline, CDR1 is MRHNA, CDR2 SNTAGT. V shed 4 bases, J shed 5 bases, and the junction held 7 bases outside the gene matches. The CDR3 reads CASSVSSGNHNEQFF. The CDR3 coding sequence is TGTGCCAGCAGTGTGAGTAGCGGGAACCACAATGAGCAGTTCTTC.

Comment on this clone: Other DNA sequences in the sample encode the same CDR3. The genes are TRBV5-4 and TRBJ2-7, with TRBD2 matching 10 bases. The CDR3 contains 14 residues. Germline V gene sequence: CDR1 SGHNT, CDR2 YYREEE (reference sequence). The V and J ends lost 0 bases and 3 bases, in that order; junction bases with no gene match: 0. CDR3: CASSLGTSGYEQYF. Here the CDR3 DNA reads TGTGCCAGCAGCTTGGGGACTAGCGGCTACGAGCAGTACTTC.

The chain has TRBV30 and TRBJ2-5; TRBD2 is a possible D gene (6 bases). Germline V gives CDR1 GTSNPN, CDR2 SVGIG (reference sequence). The CDR3 is 16 residues long. V was trimmed by 3 bases and J by 8 bases, leaving 25 bases between them. The CDR3 loop reads CAWSGSWGVGLTTQYF. The CDR3 DNA is TGTGCCTGGAGCGGTTCGTGGGGGGTCGGCTTGACAACCCAGTACTTC.

This clone turned up a few times. Mismatch with germline at one junction end may stem from a read error. The chain carries TRBV19 and TRBJ1-1; D is undetermined. Looked up from germline, CDR1 is LNHDA and CDR2 is SQIVND (reference sequence). CDR3 length: 15 residues. The CDR3 bases are TGTGCCAGTAGTATAGTAGTAACGCGGGCACCGAACATAAAATTT. This gives the protein CASSIVVTRAPNIKF. Together with reference TRBV19 and TRBJ1-1, the CDR3 gives the full variable domain: DGGITQSPKYLFRKEGQNVTLSCEQNLNHDAMYWYRQDPGQGLRLIYYSQIVNDFQKGDIAEGYSVSREKKESFPLTVTSAQKNPTAFYLCASSIVVTRAPNIKFGQGTRLTVV.

The chain links TRBV29-1 to TRBJ2-1; 8 bases are a match to TRBD2. Germline assignment: CDR1 SQVTM and CDR2 ANQGSEA. J was trimmed by 3 bases and V by 4 bases; bases with no gene match: 2. This CDR3 has 13 amino acids. CDR3 sequence (DNA): TGCAGCGTTGCTGCGGGGGGCTACAATGAGCAGTTCTTC. Its translation is CSVAAGGYNEQFF.

The gene calls are TRBV28 and TRBJ2-7, with D possibly being TRBD1 (5 bases). This CDR3 is 11 amino acids long. V shed 6 bases and J shed 7 bases, with 10 bases lying between them. Germline V gene sequence: CDR1 MDHEN, CDR2 SYDVKM. CDR3 DNA: TGTGCCAGCAGGGGGCGCAGGGAGCAGTACTTC. Translated: CASRGRREQYF.

This clone occurred once. V is TRBV29-1 and J is TRBJ1-1, with D perhaps TRBD1 (5 bases). The CDR3 loop spans 12 amino acids. Germline assignment: CDR1 SQVTM and CDR2 ANQGSEA. V was cut by 4 bases and J by 10 bases, with 16 bases left in between. Here the CDR3 reads CSVGRGGSGAFF. The CDR3 region has the DNA TGCAGCGTTGGGAGGGGAGGATCTGGAGCTTTCTTT.

V usage is TRBV19 and J usage is TRBJ1-5, with 8 bases lining up with TRBD1. The CDR3 runs 15 residues. Per the germline V gene, CDR1 is LNHDA and CDR2 is SQIVND (reference sequence). The V gene end was trimmed by 3 bases and the J gene end by 6 bases; junction bases not matched to a gene: 7. The CDR3 protein is CASSIDRGDPQPQHF. CDR3 nucleotide sequence: TGTGCCAGTAGTATTGACAGGGGAGATCCTCAGCCCCAGCATTTT.

This clone has only a few counts. The chain joins TRBV28 to TRBJ2-1; 8 bases are shared with TRBD2. V was pared by 5 bases and J by 8 bases, with 14 bases of the junction left unmatched. The CDR3 sequence is 16 residues long. The V gene's germline CDR1 is MDHEN and CDR2 SYDVKM. CDR3 sequence reads: CASSDLGAGESDEQFF. Here the CDR3 DNA reads TGTGCCAGCAGTGACCTCGGAGCGGGAGAATCTGATGAGCAGTTCTTC.

This chain links TRBV7-9 with TRBJ2-1; D is unclear. Germline V lookup: CDR1 SEHNR, CDR2 FQNEAQ (reference sequence). V shed 1 base and J shed 6 bases, with 4 bases lying between them. This CDR3 contains 12 residues. The CDR3 here is CASSLESNEQFF. The CDR3 DNA sequence: TGTGCCAGCAGCTTAGAGAGCAATGAGCAGTTCTTC.

The CDR3 nucleotides are TGTGCCAGCAGCCCGGGACTAGCGGGAGTCACCGGGGAGCTGTTTTTT. The encoded protein is CASSPGLAGVTGELFF. This sequence joins TRBV5-8 and TRBJ2-2; 14 bases agree with TRBD2. The CDR3 is 16 amino acids. Trimming cost V 4 bases and J 4 bases; bases outside gene matches: 3. Germline V gene sequence: CDR1 SGHTS, CDR2 YDEGEE.

The chain employs TRBV5-1 and TRBJ1-2; D gene uncertain. The CDR3 consists of 13 residues. Trimming shortened V by 5 bases and J by 5 bases, and 13 bases separated the two germline ends. Germline V gives CDR1 SGHRS, CDR2 YFSETQ. CDR3 coding DNA: TGCGCCAGCAGTCTCCAGCCGCGGTATGGCTACACCTTC. Translation: CASSLQPRYGYTF. The full variable domain, in which reference TRBV5-1 and TRBJ1-2 provide the parts outside the CDR3, is KAGVTQTPRYLIKTRGQQVTLSCSPISGHRSVSWYQQTPGQGLQFLFEYFSETQRNKGNFPGRFSGRQFSNSRSEMNVSTLELGDSALYLCASSLQPRYGYTFGSGTRLTVV.

The chain has TRBV5-1 and TRBJ1-2, with 7 bases that match TRBD1. J was trimmed by 4 bases and V by 4 bases; bases with no gene match: 7. The CDR3 runs 14 residues. Per germline, CDR1 SGHRS and CDR2 YFSETQ. The CDR3, as DNA: TGCGCCAGCAGCCTGCCGGGACAGCCCTATGGCTACACCTTC. Translation: CASSLPGQPYGYTF.

This chain links TRBV5-1 with TRBJ2-7; 11 positions match TRBD1. The CDR3 length is 14 residues. The germline CDR1 and CDR2 sequences are SGHRS and YFSETQ. J was trimmed by 3 bases and V by 4 bases; bases with no gene match: 3. CDR3: CASSLGTGGYEQYF. The DNA of the CDR3 is TGCGCCAGCAGCCTGGGGACAGGGGGCTACGAGCAGTACTTC.

J is TRBJ1-2 and V is TRBV28; D gene ambiguous. The V gene's germline CDR1 is MDHEN and CDR2 SYDVKM. CDR3 length: 15 residues. The V end lost 3 bases, the J end lost 5 bases, and 16 bases lay between the germline ends. The CDR3 DNA follows: TGTGCCAGCAGTTTCCCCCCGGCAGGCGCGTATGGCTACACCTTC. This sequence encodes CASSFPPAGAYGYTF.